This is a list of T cell receptor beta chains from one sample in a study of regulatory T cells in long-lasting Graves disease. One entry per CDR3 protein results from TCRdb running MiXCR on the multiplex PCR reads. Of around 500,000 distinct CDR3 sequences listed, about 14% are singletons. These data were likewise used in another study, on T cells in Graves' hyperthyroidism and ophthalmopathy.

The specimen comprised peripheral blood mononuclear cells (PBMCs), sampled at new diagnosis, from a patient treated with antithyroid drugs. The source of these receptors is a man aged 25-45 years with Graves disease. Both conserved end residues are part of each CDR3. A D gene is named only where the DNA matches it firmly.

j_call | d_call | v_call | cdr3_aa
TRBJ1-2 | . | TRBV12-3/TRBV12-4 | CASSLAGLYGYTF
TRBJ2-1 | . | TRBV11-2 | CASSLAHEQFF
TRBJ1-2 | TRBD1 | TRBV6-5 | CASSYSGQGASYTF
TRBJ2-7 | . | TRBV20-1 | CSARSGRRGSYEQYF
TRBJ1-2 | TRBD1 | TRBV4-1 | CASSHVGQGAVTGYTF
TRBJ2-7 | TRBD1 | TRBV7-8 | CASSSRDSSSYEQYF
TRBJ1-4 | TRBD1 | TRBV29-1 | CSVLTGQANEKLFF
TRBJ1-6 | . | TRBV11-2 | CASSHPWGQRYSPLHF
TRBJ1-1 | . | TRBV6-5 | CASSYEALNTEAFF
TRBJ2-3 | . | TRBV10-3 | CAISGISDTQYF
TRBJ2-7 | . | TRBV28 | CASSLQTGEQYF
TRBJ2-7 | . | TRBV7-9 | CASSLGWGDSYEQYF
TRBJ2-3 | . | TRBV27 | CASNNGAPWDTQYF
TRBJ2-7 | TRBD2 | TRBV4-1 | CASSQVVSGRNNVYEQYF
TRBJ2-5 | . | TRBV12-3/TRBV12-4 | CASTPHAQETQYF
TRBJ2-3 | . | TRBV28 | CASSSPRKASSTDTQYF
TRBJ2-1 | . | TRBV5-1 | CASSLVSASTTLAYNEQFF